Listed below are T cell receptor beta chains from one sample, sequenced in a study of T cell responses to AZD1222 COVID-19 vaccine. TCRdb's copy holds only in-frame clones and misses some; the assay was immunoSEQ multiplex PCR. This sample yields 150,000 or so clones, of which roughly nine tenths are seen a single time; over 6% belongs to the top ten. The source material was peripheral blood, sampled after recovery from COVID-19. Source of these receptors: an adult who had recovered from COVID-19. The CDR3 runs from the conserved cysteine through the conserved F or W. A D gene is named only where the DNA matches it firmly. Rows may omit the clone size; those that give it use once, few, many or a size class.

DNA: TGTGCCAGCAGCCCAGCTCGGGGTAACGAGCAGTACTTC; CDR3: CASSPARGNEQYF; D: .; V: TRBV7-2; size: .; J: TRBJ2-7
DNA: TGTGCAAGTCGCTTTTTGGACAGGGGTCATCAGCCCCAGCATTTT; CDR3: CASRFLDRGHQPQHF; D: .; V: TRBV12-2; size: .; J: TRBJ1-5
DNA: TGTGCCAGCAGTCGACAGGAGGGGGCTGAAGCTTTCTTT; CDR3: CASSRQEGAEAFF; D: .; V: TRBV6-4; size: .; J: TRBJ1-1
DNA: TGTGCCAGCAGCCACCCCCCCTCCTACGAGCAGTACTTC; CDR3: CASSHPPSYEQYF; D: .; V: TRBV3-1/TRBV3-2; size: .; J: TRBJ2-7
DNA: TGTGCCACCAGCAGAGGCCCTCGTGGGAATTCGGGACAGCCCCAGCATTTT; CDR3: CATSRGPRGNSGQPQHF; D: .; V: TRBV15; size: .; J: TRBJ1-5
DNA: TGTGCCAGCAGCCCCGATTGGGGGAAATGGGAGGACTATGGCTACACCTTC; CDR3: CASSPDWGKWEDYGYTF; D: .; V: TRBV4-2; size: .; J: TRBJ1-2
DNA: TGTGCCAGCAGTTCCTGGACCTTCTACACCTTC; CDR3: CASSSWTFYTF; D: .; V: TRBV28; size: .; J: TRBJ1-2
DNA: TGTGCCAGAAGCTTATCGGGGGGGCACGAGCAGTACTTC; CDR3: CARSLSGGHEQYF; D: .; V: TRBV7-5; size: .; J: TRBJ2-7
DNA: TGTGCCAGCAGCCTCCTTCTGCAGGGGGTTTCACCCCTCCACTTT; CDR3: CASSLLLQGVSPLHF; D: TRBD1; V: TRBV6-2/TRBV6-3; size: few; J: TRBJ1-6
DNA: TGCAGTGCCGGACTAGCGGATACGCAGTATTTT; CDR3: CSAGLADTQYF; D: TRBD2; V: TRBV20-1; size: .; J: TRBJ2-3
DNA: TGTGCCATCAGTGATGCGGGGACAGGGAACTATGGCTACACCTTC; CDR3: CAISDAGTGNYGYTF; D: TRBD1; V: TRBV10-3; size: once; J: TRBJ1-2
DNA: TGTGCCAGCAGTGAAGCTGCCGGGGGCGCGGGCAATCAGCCCCAGCATTTT; CDR3: CASSEAAGGAGNQPQHF; D: .; V: TRBV6-1; size: .; J: TRBJ1-5
DNA: TGTGCCAGCAGTCTCACCTCTGGAAACACCATATATTTT; CDR3: CASSLTSGNTIYF; D: .; V: TRBV12-3/TRBV12-4; size: .; J: TRBJ1-3
DNA: TGTGCCAGCAGCTCCCGGGGGTCCCCCTCCCAAGAGACCCAGTACTTC; CDR3: CASSSRGSPSQETQYF; D: .; V: TRBV7-8; size: .; J: TRBJ2-5
DNA: TGTGCCAGCAGTCCTTCGGGGGACGGATACAATGAGCAGTTCTTC; CDR3: CASSPSGDGYNEQFF; D: .; V: TRBV6-5; size: .; J: TRBJ2-1
DNA: TGTGCCAGCAGCTTCGCTCAGCGAGGCACAGATACGCAGTATTTT; CDR3: CASSFAQRGTDTQYF; D: .; V: TRBV5-8; size: .; J: TRBJ2-3
DNA: TGTGCCAGTAGTAACCAGCGGGCCCCGGGGGACCAGTACTTC; CDR3: CASSNQRAPGDQYF; D: .; V: TRBV19; size: .; J: TRBJ2-5
DNA: TGTGCCAGCAGTTTATCCGGGACAGGGCGGAGCACAGATACGCAGTATTTT; CDR3: CASSLSGTGRSTDTQYF; D: TRBD1; V: TRBV27; size: once; J: TRBJ2-3
DNA: TGCGCCAGCAGCTCGGGTTATTCGAACCGGGGAGGCTACACCTTC; CDR3: CASSSGYSNRGGYTF; D: .; V: TRBV5-1; size: .; J: TRBJ1-2
DNA: TGTGCCAGCAGCCAGGTGGGTATCAATCAGCCCCAGCATTTT; CDR3: CASSQVGINQPQHF; D: .; V: TRBV3-1/TRBV3-2; size: .; J: TRBJ1-5
DNA: TGTGCCAGCAGCCCCCGGATTCTCACTGAAGCTTTCTTT; CDR3: CASSPRILTEAFF; D: .; V: TRBV7-8; size: .; J: TRBJ1-1
DNA: TGTGCCAGCAGCCCGGGACTAGCGGGGGGGACCCAGTACTTC; CDR3: CASSPGLAGGTQYF; D: TRBD2; V: TRBV3-1/TRBV3-2; size: .; J: TRBJ2-5
DNA: TGTGCCAGCAGTGCCGGGACAGGCGCCCACAATGAGCAGTTCTTC; CDR3: CASSAGTGAHNEQFF; D: TRBD1; V: TRBV27; size: .; J: TRBJ2-1
DNA: TGTGCCAGCAGCCCGCCGGGACTAGCGGCCTACAATGAGCAGTTCTTC; CDR3: CASSPPGLAAYNEQFF; D: TRBD2; V: TRBV5-8; size: .; J: TRBJ2-1